Each of the 28 T cell receptor beta chains below was sequenced from the same sample in a study of cytomegalovirus exposure and HLA in healthy donors. The study ran its PCR with 60 Vbeta and 13 Jbeta primers. Sequenced by immunoSEQ multiplex PCR; TCRdb stores in-frame clones only, minus some. The sample comprises some 130,000 clones, 60% to 80% of which are singletons, and roughly 7.3% rests with the top ten. Source material: PBMCs. The receptors shown here come from a male donor in good health and CMV-seronegative.

This clone has more than one count but fewer than ten. This chain connects TRBV7-8 to TRBJ2-1; tentatively, D is TRBD2 (5 bases). Germline V gene data show CDR1 as SGHVS and CDR2 as FQNEAQ. The CDR3 loop spans 15 amino acids. Trimming pared 2 bases from V and 3 bases from J, leaving 11 bases between. This chain's CDR3 is CASSLMAGSYNEQFF. CDR3 coding DNA: TGTGCCAGCAGCTTAATGGCGGGCAGCTACAATGAGCAGTTCTTC.

This clone has more than one count but fewer than ten. J is TRBJ1-1 and V is TRBV7-9; no clear D. The V end was cut by 1 base, the J end by 4 bases, with 10 bases between. CDR3 length equals 14 residues. Germline CDR1 SEHNR, CDR2 FQNEAQ (reference sequence). The CDR3 protein is CASSLVVGLTEAFF. The CDR3 nucleotides are TGTGCCAGCAGCTTAGTTGTGGGCCTCACTGAAGCTTTCTTT.

This clone was counted only a few times. The CDR3 region has the DNA TGTGCCAGCAGCTTCGACAGTCCCAAACTGTTTTTT. Amino acids: CASSFDSPKLFF. The genes are TRBV7-2 and TRBJ1-4; D is possibly TRBD1 (5 bases). V was clipped by 3 bases and J by 11 bases, with 10 bases between them. The CDR3 has 12 amino acids. CDR1 is SGHTA, CDR2 FQGNSA, per germline. The full variable domain, with the rest looked up from reference TRBV7-2 and TRBJ1-4, is GAGVSQSPSNKVTEKGKDVELRCDPISGHTALYWYRQSLGQGLEFLIYFQGNSAPDKSGLPSDRFSAERTGGSVSTLTIQRTQQEDSAVYLCASSFDSPKLFFGSGTQLSVL.

This rearrangement joins TRBV30 to TRBJ2-5; 10 nucleotides match TRBD2. This CDR3 is 17 amino acids long. The germline CDR1 and CDR2 sequences are GTSNPN and SVGIG (reference sequence). The junction had 13 bases not matched to a gene; V was cut back by 1 base and J by 5 bases. CDR3 residues: CAWSEGLAAGVGETQYF. For the CDR3, the DNA is TGTGCCTGGAGTGAAGGACTAGCGGCCGGTGTGGGGGAGACCCAGTACTTC.

This clone was found a few times. The V and J genes are TRBV5-1 and TRBJ2-7; 9 positions match TRBD1. Germline-derived CDR1 and CDR2 are SGHRS and YFSETQ. The CDR3 contains 13 residues. Losses at the gene ends were 4 bases for V and 4 bases for J; bases not matched to a gene: 3. The CDR3 reads CASSTGGAYEQYF. CDR3 nucleotides: TGCGCCAGCAGCACAGGGGGCGCGTACGAGCAGTACTTC.

The chain combines TRBV5-1 with TRBJ2-3; 11 bases agree with TRBD1. Germline CDR1 reads SGHRS; CDR2 reads YFSETQ. The junction had 7 bases not matched to a gene; V was cut back by 4 bases and J by 3 bases. The CDR3 runs 16 residues. The DNA of the CDR3 is TGCGCCAGCAGCCAAGAAGGACAGGGGGCAACAGATACGCAGTATTTT. As protein: CASSQEGQGATDTQYF.

V and J are TRBV10-1 and TRBJ2-7, with D possibly matching TRBD2 (6 bases). V lost 3 bases to trimming and J lost 4 bases, with 13 bases between them. In germline, CDR1 is WNHNN, CDR2 SYGVQD (reference sequence). The CDR3 runs to 14 residues. The CDR3 DNA is TGCGCCAGCAGTGAAGGGCTAGCGACATACGAGCAGTACTTC. Its protein is CASSEGLATYEQYF.

The V and J genes are TRBV4-3 and TRBJ2-2; 7 bases fit TRBD1. This CDR3 spans 15 amino acids. From germline, CDR1 is LGHNA and CDR2 YSLEER. V lost 5 bases and J lost 4; bases outside the gene matches: 7. The CDR3 protein is CASSGTGVGTGELFF. For the CDR3, the DNA is TGCGCCAGCAGCGGAACAGGGGTTGGCACCGGGGAGCTGTTTTTT.

This clone was observed once. The CDR3 bases are TGTGCCTGGAGTGTACCAGGACAGGTCGGCAAAAACATTCAGTACTTC. Encoded protein: CAWSVPGQVGKNIQYF. This chain links TRBV30 with TRBJ2-4, with 7 bases fitting TRBD1. The CDR3 runs 16 residues. Trimming removed 0 bases from V and 3 bases from J; junction bases left unmatched: 8. Germline lookup yields CDR1 GTSNPN and CDR2 SVGIG (reference sequence).

The chain combines TRBV19 with TRBJ2-3; D is undetermined. V was pared by 6 bases and J by 2 bases, with 9 bases between. This CDR3 is 13 amino acids long. In germline, CDR1 is LNHDA, CDR2 SQIVND (reference sequence). CDR3 sequence (DNA): TGTGCCAGTAGCACGAGAGACACAGATACGCAGTATTTT. Translating it yields CASSTRDTDTQYF.

The V call is TRBV27, the J call TRBJ2-3; TRBD1 agrees at 9 bases. The CDR3 runs to 14 residues. In germline, CDR1 is MNHEY, CDR2 SMNVEV (reference sequence). With V trimmed by 7 bases and J by 0 bases, 2 bases remained unmatched. The CDR3 nucleotides read TGTGCCAGCACGGGACAGGGTAGCACAGATACGCAGTATTTT. Its translation is CASTGQGSTDTQYF.

V is TRBV11-1 and J is TRBJ2-5; 8 bases are a match to TRBD1. V lost 6 bases to trimming and J lost 4 bases; unmatched junction nucleotides: 13. CDR3 length equals 16 residues. Germline V gene lookup returns CDR1 SGHAT and CDR2 FQDESV (reference sequence). CDR3: CASRPHQQGVGETQYF. The CDR3 region has the DNA TGTGCCAGCAGGCCCCACCAACAGGGGGTTGGAGAGACCCAGTACTTC.

The chain couples TRBV28 to TRBJ1-1; 9 nucleotides agree with TRBD1. Germline V lookup: CDR1 MDHEN, CDR2 SYDVKM. The CDR3 consists of 15 residues. Unmatched junction bases numbered 8, after V lost 5 bases and J lost 4 bases. CDR3 loop: CASSGRTGVVTEAFF. The CDR3 DNA sequence: TGTGCCAGCAGTGGGCGGACAGGGGTAGTCACTGAAGCTTTCTTT.

The chain recombines TRBV4-1 with TRBJ1-2; 7 nucleotides match TRBD1. The CDR3 extends over 15 amino acids. Per germline, CDR1 MGHRA and CDR2 YSYEKL. Trimming cost V 5 bases and J 3 bases; bases outside gene matches: 9. The CDR3 coding sequence is TGCGCCAGCAGCATAACAGACAGGGCCCACTATGGCTACACCTTC. Protein product: CASSITDRAHYGYTF.

The chain recombines TRBV7-2 with TRBJ2-7, with TRBD2 matching 9 bases. From germline, CDR1 is SGHTA and CDR2 FQGNSA. The CDR3 has 15 amino acids. V shed 6 bases and J 3 bases; nucleotides not matched to a gene: 9. Written as DNA, the CDR3 is TGTGCCAGCAGTTCTCTGACTAGCGGACGCTACGAGCAGTACTTC. This sequence encodes CASSSLTSGRYEQYF.

This chain connects TRBV11-2 to TRBJ1-5; 8 bases line up with TRBD1. This CDR3 is 13 amino acids long. Germline V gene sequence: CDR1 SGHAT, CDR2 FQNNGV. V dropped 5 bases and J dropped 9; count of bases not matched to a gene: 6. The DNA of the CDR3 is TGTGCCAGCAGCCCGACAGGGGATGCGCCCCAGCATTTT. As protein: CASSPTGDAPQHF.

This rearrangement joins TRBV7-2 to TRBJ1-5; TRBD1 might be the D (6 bases). The V end was cut by 5 bases, the J end by 6 bases, with 11 bases between. CDR3 length equals 13 residues. Germline V gene sequence: CDR1 SGHTA, CDR2 FQGNSA. The CDR3 nucleotides read TGTGCCAGCAGCCCTAACAGGGCTCAGCCCCAGCATTTT. Protein product: CASSPNRAQPQHF.

The chain employs TRBV5-1 and TRBJ1-2; D not certain. Trimming took 4 bases from V and 2 from J, leaving 9 bases between them. Germline CDR1 is SGHRS and CDR2 is YFSETQ. CDR3 length: 13 amino acids. Here the CDR3 DNA reads TGCGCCAGCAGCGGAGGGCGGAACTATGGCTACACCTTC. Translating it yields CASSGGRNYGYTF. Based on the CDR3 plus reference TRBV5-1 and TRBJ1-2, the full variable domain is KAGVTQTPRYLIKTRGQQVTLSCSPISGHRSVSWYQQTPGQGLQFLFEYFSETQRNKGNFPGRFSGRQFSNSRSEMNVSTLELGDSALYLCASSGGRNYGYTFGSGTRLTVV.

Only a few counts were recorded for this clone. The chain links TRBV18 to TRBJ2-7, with D maybe TRBD1 (5 bases). This CDR3 is 13 amino acids long. The germline V gene has CDR1 KGHSH and CDR2 LQKENI. The V end was cut by 6 bases, the J end by 3 bases, with 12 bases between. The CDR3 coding sequence is TGTGCCAGCTCGCGCGACAGAGTCTACGAGCAGTACTTC. Amino acids: CASSRDRVYEQYF.

The rearrangement uses TRBV10-3 and TRBJ1-1; no clear D. Trimming shortened V by 2 bases and J by 0 bases, and 4 bases separated the two germline ends. This CDR3 is 13 amino acids long. Germline V CDR1 and CDR2: ENHRY, SYGVKD. DNA for the CDR3: TGTGCCATCAGTGAGCAGTTGAACACTGAAGCTTTCTTT. It translates to CAISEQLNTEAFF.

The gene calls are TRBV18 and TRBJ2-5; the match to TRBD2 covers 12 bases. The CDR3 consists of 18 residues. Per germline, CDR1 KGHSH and CDR2 LQKENI. J gave up 5 bases and V 3 bases, and 13 bases lay outside the gene matches. CDR3: CASSPGRLAGGPVETQYF. The CDR3 DNA reads as TGTGCCAGCTCACCCGGTCGGCTAGCGGGGGGGCCAGTGGAGACCCAGTACTTC.

The chain employs TRBV27 and TRBJ1-6, with D unresolved. CDR3 size: 15 residues. Germline V CDR1 and CDR2: MNHEY, SMNVEV (reference sequence). V was shortened by 7 bases and J by 2 bases, with 12 bases between the two germline ends. The CDR3 nucleotides are TGTGCCAGCACAAGTGGGAGGGCCTATAATTCACCCCTCCACTTT. This translates into CASTSGRAYNSPLHF.

In DNA, the CDR3 is TGTGCCAGCAGCTTAGGGGGCCCGGGTATGAACACTGAAGCTTTCTTT. This codes for CASSLGGPGMNTEAFF. The V and J genes are TRBV11-2 and TRBJ1-1; weak D call: TRBD1 (5 bases). V lost 1 base, J lost 0 bases, and 12 bases lay in between. The CDR3 extends over 16 amino acids. The germline V gene encodes CDR1 SGHAT and CDR2 FQNNGV.

Details on this clone: A junction end diverges from the germline sequence, so it may reflect a read error. The CDR3 loop is CASREGTAGFGNTIYF. CDR3 coding DNA: TGTGCCAGCAGGGAAGGGACAGCCGGTTTCGGAAACACCATATATTTT. This chain joins TRBV6-1 and TRBJ1-3; 7 bases align to TRBD1. CDR3 size: 16 residues. Germline loops: CDR1 MNHNS, CDR2 SASEGT.

The chain recombines TRBV7-2 with TRBJ2-7; TRBD2 matches at 9 bases. Unmatched junction bases numbered 12, after V lost 1 base and J lost 2 bases. This CDR3 spans 18 amino acids. Germline V CDR1 and CDR2: SGHTA, FQGNSA. CDR3 nucleotide sequence: TGTGCCAGCAGCTTAGAAAATGAATTTAGCGGGAGACCCTACGAGCAGTACTTC. Encoded protein: CASSLENEFSGRPYEQYF. Combining the CDR3 with reference TRBV7-2 and TRBJ2-7 gives the whole variable domain GAGVSQSPSNKVTEKGKDVELRCDPISGHTALYWYRQSLGQGLEFLIYFQGNSAPDKSGLPSDRFSAERTGGSVSTLTIQRTQQEDSAVYLCASSLENEFSGRPYEQYFGPGTRLTVT.

This clone is a singleton in its sample. DNA for the CDR3: TGTGCCAGCAGCCTACCTCAAGACCGGGACAGAGTCGCATACTATAGCAATCAGCCCCAGCATTTT. It yields the protein CASSLPQDRDRVAYYSNQPQHF. This sequence joins TRBV7-6 and TRBJ1-5; the match to TRBD1 covers 7 bases. Germline V gene data show CDR1 as SGHVS and CDR2 as FNYEAQ. The CDR3 contains 22 residues. Losses at the gene ends were 5 bases for V and 0 bases for J; bases not matched to a gene: 25. The full variable domain, in which reference TRBV7-6 and TRBJ1-5 provide the parts outside the CDR3, is GAGVSQSPRYKVTKRGQDVALRCDPISGHVSLYWYRQALGQGPEFLTYFNYEAQQDKSGLPNDRFSAERPEGSISTLTIQRTEQRDSAMYRCASSLPQDRDRVAYYSNQPQHFGDGTRLSIL.

This chain links TRBV29-1 with TRBJ2-6; no definite D call. The CDR3 length is 18 residues. Germline V lookup: CDR1 SQVTM, CDR2 ANQGSEA. V was clipped by 5 bases and J by 1 base, with 21 bases between them. The CDR3 DNA follows: TGCAGCGTTTCCGTTCAATGGAGTCTGGCGTCTGGGGCCAACGTCCTGACTTTC. As protein: CSVSVQWSLASGANVLTF.

The CDR3 sequence: CASRQRNTEAFF. In DNA, the CDR3 is TGTGCCAGTAGACAGAGGAACACTGAAGCTTTCTTT. J is TRBJ1-1 and V is TRBV19; D call uncertain. V dropped 6 bases and J dropped 1 base, with 6 bases sitting between them. Per germline, CDR1 LNHDA and CDR2 SQIVND (reference sequence). The length of the CDR3 is 12 residues.